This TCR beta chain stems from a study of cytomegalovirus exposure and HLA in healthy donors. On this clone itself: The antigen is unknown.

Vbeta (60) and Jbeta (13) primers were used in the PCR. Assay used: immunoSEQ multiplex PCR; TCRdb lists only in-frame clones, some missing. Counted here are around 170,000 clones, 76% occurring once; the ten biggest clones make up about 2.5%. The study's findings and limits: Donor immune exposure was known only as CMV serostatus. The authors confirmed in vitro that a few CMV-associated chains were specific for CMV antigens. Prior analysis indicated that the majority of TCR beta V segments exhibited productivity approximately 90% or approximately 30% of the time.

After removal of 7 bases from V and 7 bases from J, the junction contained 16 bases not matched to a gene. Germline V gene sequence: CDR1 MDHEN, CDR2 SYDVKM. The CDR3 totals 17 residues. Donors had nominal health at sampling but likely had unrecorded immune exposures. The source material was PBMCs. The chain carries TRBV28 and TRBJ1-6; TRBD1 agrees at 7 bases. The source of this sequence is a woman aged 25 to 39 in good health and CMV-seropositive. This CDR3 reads CASTLRTWRTGNSPLHF. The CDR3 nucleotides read TGTGCCAGCACCTTAAGGACCTGGCGGACAGGAAATTCACCCCTCCACTTT. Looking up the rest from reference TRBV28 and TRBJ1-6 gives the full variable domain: DVKVTQSSRYLVKRTGEKVFLECVQDMDHENMFWYRQDPGLGLRLIYFSYDVKMKEKGDIPEGYSVSREKKERFSLILESASTNQTSMYLCASTLRTWRTGNSPLHFGNGTRLTVT.